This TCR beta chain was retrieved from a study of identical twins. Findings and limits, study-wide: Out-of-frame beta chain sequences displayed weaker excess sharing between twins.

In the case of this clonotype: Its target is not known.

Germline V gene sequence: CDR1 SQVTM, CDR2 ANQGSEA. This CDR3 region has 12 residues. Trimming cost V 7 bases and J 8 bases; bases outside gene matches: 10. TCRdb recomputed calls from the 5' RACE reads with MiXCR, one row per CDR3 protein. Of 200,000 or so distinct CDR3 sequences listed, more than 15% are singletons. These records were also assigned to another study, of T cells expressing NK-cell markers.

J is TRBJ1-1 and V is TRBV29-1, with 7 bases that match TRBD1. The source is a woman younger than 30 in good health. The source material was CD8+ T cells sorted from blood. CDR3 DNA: TGCAGCGCCTATGACAGGGCTCCCGAAGCTTTCTTT. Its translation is CSAYDRAPEAFF.